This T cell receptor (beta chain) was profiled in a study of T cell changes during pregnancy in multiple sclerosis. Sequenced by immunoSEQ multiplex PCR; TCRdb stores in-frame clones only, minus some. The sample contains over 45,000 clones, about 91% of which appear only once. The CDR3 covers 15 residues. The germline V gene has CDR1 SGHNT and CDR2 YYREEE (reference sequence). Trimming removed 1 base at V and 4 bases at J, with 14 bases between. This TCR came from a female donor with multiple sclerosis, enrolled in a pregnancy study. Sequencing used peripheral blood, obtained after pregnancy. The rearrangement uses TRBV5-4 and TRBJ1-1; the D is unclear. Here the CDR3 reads CASSLPGRETTEAFF. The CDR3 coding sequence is TGTGCCAGCAGCTTGCCGGGGAGAGAGACCACTGAAGCTTTCTTT.